This record looks at one T cell receptor beta chain sequence and its context. This clone's antigen is unknown. The input lacks base qualities; no much larger clone sits a single base away. The immunoSEQ Assay, a bias-controlled multiplex PCR, was used to amplify TCRbeta CDR3 regions from genomic DNA. In the paper's pipeline: The number of nucleated cells in each sample was estimated by amplification of reference gene primers within the assay. Sequence reads were collapsed and filtered to measure the absolute abundance of every unique TCRbeta CDR3 rearrangement. For each sample, productive Simpson clonality was calculated by taking the square root of Simpson's diversity index across productive rearrangements. The source is immuneACCESS, and TCRdb retained only in-frame sequences with V and J called. Part of the clones is not carried over; for the studies checked, unresolved V genes explain less than half of this, and the remainder is unexplained. V, J and clone size are taken as reported in that table, and D and trimming were inferred from the DNA itself. The sample yields roughly 240,000 clones; over 80% were counted once. The ten largest clones add up to about 4.5% of the sample.

The data stem from a study of blood T cell repertoires in COVID-19 (dated by TCRdb to between 2020 and 2021). Regarding the research as a whole: Collaborator samples came from the United States, Italy and Spain and covered acute and convalescent phases of COVID-19. The material from the prospective study consisted of cDNA or gDNA derived from T cells, B-cell-depleted T cells, or PBMCs. Deeply sampled blood TCRbeta repertoires from subjects exposed to, actively infected with, or recovered from COVID-19 were included in the dataset. The repertoires were released in a freely available public database meant as a resource for research on the immune response to SARS-CoV-2. The samples were drawn from the first 160 participants of the ongoing ImmuneRACE study and from 1,254 subjects provided by 6 global collaborators. Nearly every sample came with metadata listing a de-identified subject ID, COVID-19 status, age in years and sex. Where available, HLA class I and class II types were obtained from metadata supplied by the sample provider rather than from assay-based typing. Study-wide findings and limitations: How much clinical and demographic metadata was included differed by source and by participant, and the metadata was provided uncurated.

CDR1 MNHEY and CDR2 SMNVEV were looked up in the germline V gene (reference sequence). From its cysteine to its phenylalanine, the CDR3 spans 13 amino acids. Only CDR3 DNA remains: 39 bases, in frame from the first base. V drops 6 bases and J drops 14 bases, leaving 17 bases in between. A second Seattle source provided samples from volunteer blood donors who had recovered from COVID-19. Each collaborating institution followed its own protocols to collect whole blood in K2EDTA tubes. For TCRbeta analysis, collaborators shipped samples as frozen whole blood, isolated PBMCs, or DNA extracted from either of those sample types.

The source is a man between 60 and 70 years old who had recovered from COVID-19. Sample: peripheral blood. The chain is assembled from TRBV27 and TRBJ1-6; possibly the D gene is TRBD1, per 6 matching bases. This receptor has the CDR3 CASSSPGTSTLHF. The nucleotide sequence reads TGTGCCAGCAGCTCCCCCGGGACATCAACCCTCCACTTT.